This TCR beta chain was sequenced during a study of Ad26.COV2.S vaccination and SARS-CoV-2 variants. The germline V and J ends were trimmed by 4 bases and 2 bases, with 6 bases remaining between them. CDR3 length equals 13 residues. Germline V gives CDR1 SGHNT, CDR2 YYREEE (reference sequence). Regarding the study as a whole: Similar non-spike TCR breadth was seen in vaccine and placebo recipients. While placebo recipients had lower spike-specific TCR breadth, vaccine recipients had more. After vaccination, substantial breadth of spike-specific CD8+ and CD4+ responses was reported.

Of note for this clone: The antigen remains unidentified.

The data were produced by immunoSEQ multiplex PCR, yet TCRdb's version contains in-frame clones alone and is incomplete. The table has about 180,000 clones, 87% seen once. The material sequenced was peripheral blood, taken after recovery from COVID-19. The chain recombines TRBV5-4 with TRBJ2-2; D remains ambiguous. The receptor was isolated from a human donor who had recovered from COVID-19. CDR3 sequence reads: CASSVVNTGELFF. CDR3 DNA sequence: TGTGCCAGCAGCGTGGTCAACACCGGGGAGCTGTTTTTT.